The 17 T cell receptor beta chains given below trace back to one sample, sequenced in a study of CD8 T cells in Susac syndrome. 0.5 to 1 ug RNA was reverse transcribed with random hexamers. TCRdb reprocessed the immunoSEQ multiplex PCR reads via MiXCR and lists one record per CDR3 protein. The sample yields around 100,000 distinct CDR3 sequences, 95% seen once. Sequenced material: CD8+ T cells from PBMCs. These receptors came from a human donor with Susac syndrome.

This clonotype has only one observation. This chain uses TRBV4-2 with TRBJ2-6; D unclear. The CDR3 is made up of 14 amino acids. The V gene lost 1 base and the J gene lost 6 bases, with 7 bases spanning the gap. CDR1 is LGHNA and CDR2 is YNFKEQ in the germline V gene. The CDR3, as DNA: TGTGCCAGCAGCCAAGCTTGGGAGGCCAACGTCCTGACTTTC. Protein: CASSQAWEANVLTF.

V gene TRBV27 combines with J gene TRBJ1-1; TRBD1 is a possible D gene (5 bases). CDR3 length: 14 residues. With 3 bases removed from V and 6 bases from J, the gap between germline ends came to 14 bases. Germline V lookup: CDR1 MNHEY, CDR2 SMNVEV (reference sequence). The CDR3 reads CASSFGGGSSEAFF. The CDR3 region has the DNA TGTGCCAGCAGTTTTGGGGGTGGGAGTTCTGAAGCTTTCTTT.

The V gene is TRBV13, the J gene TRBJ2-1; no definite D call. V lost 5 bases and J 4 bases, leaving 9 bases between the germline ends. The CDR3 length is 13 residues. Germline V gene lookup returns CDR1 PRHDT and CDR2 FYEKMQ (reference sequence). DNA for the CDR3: TGTGCCAGCAGCAACGGACGGTACAATGAGCAGTTCTTC. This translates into CASSNGRYNEQFF.

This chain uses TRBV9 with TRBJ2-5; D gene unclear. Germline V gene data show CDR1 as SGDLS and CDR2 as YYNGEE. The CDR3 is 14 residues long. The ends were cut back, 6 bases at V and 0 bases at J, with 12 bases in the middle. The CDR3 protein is CASNLVEYQETQYF. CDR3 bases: TGTGCCAGCAACTTGGTAGAGTACCAAGAGACCCAGTACTTC.

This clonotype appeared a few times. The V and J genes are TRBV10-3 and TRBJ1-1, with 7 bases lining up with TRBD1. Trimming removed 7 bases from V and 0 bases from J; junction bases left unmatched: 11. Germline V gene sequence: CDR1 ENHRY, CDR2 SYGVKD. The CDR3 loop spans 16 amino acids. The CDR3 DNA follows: TGTGCCATCAAAGCCCCGGGGACAGACCTGAACACTGAAGCTTTCTTT. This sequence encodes CAIKAPGTDLNTEAFF.

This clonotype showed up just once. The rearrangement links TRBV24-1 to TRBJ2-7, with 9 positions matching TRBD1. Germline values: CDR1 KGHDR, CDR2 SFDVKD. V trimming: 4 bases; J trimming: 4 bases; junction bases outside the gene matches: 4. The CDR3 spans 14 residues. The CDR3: CATSDPDRGYEQYF. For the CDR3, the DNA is TGTGCCACCAGTGACCCGGACAGGGGATACGAGCAGTACTTC.

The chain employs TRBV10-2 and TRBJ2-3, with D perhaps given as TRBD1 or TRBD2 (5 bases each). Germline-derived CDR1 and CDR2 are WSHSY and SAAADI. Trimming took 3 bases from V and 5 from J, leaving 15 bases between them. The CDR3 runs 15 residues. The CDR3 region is CASSDTRGAGDTQYF. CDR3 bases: TGCGCCAGCAGTGACACCCGGGGCGCGGGAGATACGCAGTATTTT.

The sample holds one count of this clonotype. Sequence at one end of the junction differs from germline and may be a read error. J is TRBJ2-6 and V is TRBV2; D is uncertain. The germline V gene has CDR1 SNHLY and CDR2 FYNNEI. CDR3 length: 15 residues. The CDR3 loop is CASSEGFSGANVLTF. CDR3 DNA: TGTGCCAGCAGCGAAGGGTTCTCTGGGGCCAACGTCCTGACTTTC. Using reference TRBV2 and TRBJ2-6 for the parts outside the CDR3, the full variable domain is EPEVTQTPSHQVTQMGQEVILRCVPISNHLYFYWYRQILGQKVEFLVSFYNNEISEKSEIFDDQFSVERPDGSNFTLKIRSTKLEDSAMYFCASSEGFSGANVLTFGAGSRLTVL.

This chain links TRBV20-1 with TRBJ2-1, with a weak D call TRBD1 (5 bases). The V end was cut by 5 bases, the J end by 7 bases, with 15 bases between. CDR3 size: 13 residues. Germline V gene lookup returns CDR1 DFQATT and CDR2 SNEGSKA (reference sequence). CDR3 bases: TGCAGTGCTCCCCCCGCAGGGTGGAATGAGCAGTTCTTC. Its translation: CSAPPAGWNEQFF.

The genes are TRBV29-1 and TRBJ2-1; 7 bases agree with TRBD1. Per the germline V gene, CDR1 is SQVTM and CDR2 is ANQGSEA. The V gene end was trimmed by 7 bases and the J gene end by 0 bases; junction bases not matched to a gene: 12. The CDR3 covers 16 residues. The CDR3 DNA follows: TGCAGCGCCGACGGTCGGGGACAGAGCTCCTACAATGAGCAGTTCTTC. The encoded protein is CSADGRGQSSYNEQFF.

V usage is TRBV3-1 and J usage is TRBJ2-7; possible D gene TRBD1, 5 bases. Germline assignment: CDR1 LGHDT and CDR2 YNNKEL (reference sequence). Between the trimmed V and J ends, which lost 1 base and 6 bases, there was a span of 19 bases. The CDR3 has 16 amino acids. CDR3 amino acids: CASSQGWQGNSGEQYF. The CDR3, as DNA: TGTGCCAGCAGCCAAGGCTGGCAGGGTAATTCAGGCGAGCAGTACTTC.

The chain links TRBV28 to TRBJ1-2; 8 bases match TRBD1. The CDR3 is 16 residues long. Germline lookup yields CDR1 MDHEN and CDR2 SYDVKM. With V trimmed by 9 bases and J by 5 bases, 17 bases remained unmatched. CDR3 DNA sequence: TGTGCCAGTCAGCCCGGGACAGGCCCCCTTCGGTATGGCTACACCTTC. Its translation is CASQPGTGPLRYGYTF.

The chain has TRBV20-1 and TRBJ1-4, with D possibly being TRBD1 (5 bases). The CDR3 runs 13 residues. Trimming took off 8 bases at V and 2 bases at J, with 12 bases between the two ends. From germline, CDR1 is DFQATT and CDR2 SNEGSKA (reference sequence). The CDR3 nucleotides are TGCAGTACCCGTTGGGGGACTAATGAAAAACTGTTTTTT. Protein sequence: CSTRWGTNEKLFF.

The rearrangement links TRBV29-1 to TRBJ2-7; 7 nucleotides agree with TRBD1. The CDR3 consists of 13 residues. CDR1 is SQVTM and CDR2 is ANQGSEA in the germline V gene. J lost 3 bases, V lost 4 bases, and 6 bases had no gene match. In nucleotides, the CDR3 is TGCAGCGTTGGGACAGGAATTAACTACGAGCAGTACTTC. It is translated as CSVGTGINYEQYF.

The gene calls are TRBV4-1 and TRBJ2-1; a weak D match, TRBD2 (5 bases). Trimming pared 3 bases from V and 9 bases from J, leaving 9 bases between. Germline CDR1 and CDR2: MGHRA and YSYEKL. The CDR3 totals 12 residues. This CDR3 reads CASSHPLAEQFF. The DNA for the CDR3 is TGCGCCAGCAGCCATCCTCTAGCTGAGCAGTTCTTC.

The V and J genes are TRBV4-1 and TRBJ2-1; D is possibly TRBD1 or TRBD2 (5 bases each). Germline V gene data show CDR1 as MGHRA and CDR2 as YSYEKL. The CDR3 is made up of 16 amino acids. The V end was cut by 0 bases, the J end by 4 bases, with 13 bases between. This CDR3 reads CASSQEQRTLYNEQFF. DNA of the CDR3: TGCGCCAGCAGCCAAGAACAGCGGACACTATACAATGAGCAGTTCTTC.

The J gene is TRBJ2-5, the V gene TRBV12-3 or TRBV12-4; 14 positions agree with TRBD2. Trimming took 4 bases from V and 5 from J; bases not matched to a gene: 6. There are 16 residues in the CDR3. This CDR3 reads CASSSTSGRDWETQYF. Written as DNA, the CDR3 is TGTGCCAGCAGTTCGACTAGCGGGAGGGATTGGGAGACCCAGTACTTC.